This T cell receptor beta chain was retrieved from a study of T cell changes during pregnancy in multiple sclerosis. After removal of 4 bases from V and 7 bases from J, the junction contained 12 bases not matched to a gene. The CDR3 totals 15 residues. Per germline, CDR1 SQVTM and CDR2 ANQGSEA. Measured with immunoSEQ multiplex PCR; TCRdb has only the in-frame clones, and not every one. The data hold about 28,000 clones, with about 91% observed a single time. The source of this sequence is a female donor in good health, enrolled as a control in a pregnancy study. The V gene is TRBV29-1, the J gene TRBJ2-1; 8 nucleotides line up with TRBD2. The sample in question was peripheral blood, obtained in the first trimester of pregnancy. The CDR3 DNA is TGCAGCGTTGGGATGCGACTAGCGCTGGAGAATGAGCAGTTCTTC. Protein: CSVGMRLALENEQFF.